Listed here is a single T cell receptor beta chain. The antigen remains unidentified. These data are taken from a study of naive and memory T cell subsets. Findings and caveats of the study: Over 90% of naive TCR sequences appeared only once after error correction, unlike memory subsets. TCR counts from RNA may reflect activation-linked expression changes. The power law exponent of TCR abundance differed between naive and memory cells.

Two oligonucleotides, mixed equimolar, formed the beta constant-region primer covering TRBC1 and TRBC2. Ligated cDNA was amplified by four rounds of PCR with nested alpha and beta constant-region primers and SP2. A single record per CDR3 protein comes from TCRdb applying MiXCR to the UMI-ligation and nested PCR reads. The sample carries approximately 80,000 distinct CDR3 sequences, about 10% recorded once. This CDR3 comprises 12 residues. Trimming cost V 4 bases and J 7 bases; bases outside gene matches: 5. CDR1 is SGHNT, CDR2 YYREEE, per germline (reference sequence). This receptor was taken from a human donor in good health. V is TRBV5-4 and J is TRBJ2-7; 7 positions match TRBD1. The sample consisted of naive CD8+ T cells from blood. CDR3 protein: CASSLQGKEQYF. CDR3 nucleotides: TGTGCCAGCAGCCTACAGGGGAAGGAGCAGTACTTC.